This TCR beta chain is from a study of blood T cell repertoires in COVID-19 (dated by TCRdb to 2018 to 2020). Study-level background: Collaborator samples came from the United States, Italy and Spain and covered acute and convalescent phases of COVID-19. The material from the prospective study consisted of cDNA or gDNA derived from T cells, B-cell-depleted T cells, or PBMCs. The dataset comprised deeply sampled blood TCRbeta repertoires from subjects exposed to, actively infected with, or recovered from COVID-19. The repertoires were released in a freely available public database intended as a resource for research on the immune response to SARS-CoV-2. The samples were drawn from the first 160 participants of the ongoing ImmuneRACE study and from about 1,200 subjects provided by 6 global collaborators. A de-identified subject ID, COVID-19 status, age in years and sex were almost always included in the sample metadata. HLA class I and class II types, where available, came from metadata supplied by the sample provider rather than from assay-based typing. The research as a whole found: The quantity of clinical and demographic metadata differed by source and by participant and was supplied without curation.

Regarding this clone: Its specific antigen is unknown. The record has no base qualities; no much larger clone is one base away.

V lost 11 bases and J lost 10 bases; the stretch between them is 18 bases long. CDR1 is given as LNHDA and CDR2 as SQIVND, both from the germline V gene (reference sequence). Taken from cysteine to phenylalanine, the CDR3 has 12 residues. Only the CDR3 part of the read is kept: 36 bases, read in frame from the first base. TCRbeta CDR3 regions were amplified from genomic DNA by means of the immunoSEQ Assay, a bias-controlled multiplex PCR. In the source study's methods: The number of nucleated cells in each sample was estimated from the amplification of reference gene primers within the assay. Sequence reads were collapsed and filtered to measure the absolute abundance of every unique TCRbeta CDR3 rearrangement. For each sample, productive Simpson clonality was calculated as the square root of Simpson's diversity index across productive rearrangements. TCRdb stores this immuneACCESS table with in-frame sequences only. Part of the clones is absent; in the studies checked, under half of the shortfall reflects unresolved V genes, and no reason is known for the rest. V, J and clone size reflect that table, while D and trimming were determined from the DNA. The sample table holds 200,000 to 300,000 clones, of which roughly 91% were seen once. Of the sample, 0.83% falls within the top ten clones.

One collaborating source in Seattle enrolled patients while the patients were actively infected and followed the patients over time throughout the course of disease. Collaborating institutions collected whole blood in K2EDTA tubes following their own protocols. For TCRbeta analysis, collaborators shipped samples in one of three forms: frozen whole blood, isolated PBMCs, or DNA extracted from either of those sample types. The V gene is TRBV19 and the J gene is TRBJ2-1, with a tentative D gene TRBD1 over 6 matching bases. The sequenced sample consisted of peripheral blood. The TCR sequence derives from a man aged 25 to 45 with COVID-19, enrolled during active disease. The DNA sequence follows: TGTGCCGCTAGTACAGGGCCAGGCGAGCAGTTCTTC. Its amino acids are CAASTGPGEQFF.